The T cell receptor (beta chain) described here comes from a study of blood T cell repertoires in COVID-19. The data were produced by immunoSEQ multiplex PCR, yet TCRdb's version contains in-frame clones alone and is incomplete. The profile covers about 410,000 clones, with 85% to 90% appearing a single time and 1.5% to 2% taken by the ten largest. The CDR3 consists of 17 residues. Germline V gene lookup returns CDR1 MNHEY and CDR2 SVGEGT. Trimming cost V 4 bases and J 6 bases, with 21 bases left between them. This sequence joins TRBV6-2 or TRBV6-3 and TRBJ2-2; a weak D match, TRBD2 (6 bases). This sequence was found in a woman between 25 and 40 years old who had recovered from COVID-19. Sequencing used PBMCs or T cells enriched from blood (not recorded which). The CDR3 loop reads CASSSGPTSGVPGELFF. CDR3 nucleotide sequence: TGTGCCAGCAGTTCAGGCCCGACATCGGGAGTACCCGGGGAGCTGTTTTTT.